The next 10 T cell receptor beta chains were all read from a single sample in a study of blood T cell repertoires in COVID-19. TCRdb's copy holds only in-frame clones and misses some; the assay was immunoSEQ multiplex PCR. The data show 350,000 to 400,000 clones, 88% seen once. The specimen sequenced was PBMCs or T cells enriched from blood (not recorded which). These receptor sequences come from a woman in her late teens or twenties who had recovered from COVID-19.

Points on this clone: Compared with germline, one end of the junction differs, possibly owing to a read error. This chain links TRBV7-7 with TRBJ1-3; weak D call: TRBD1 (5 bases). In germline, CDR1 is SSHAT, CDR2 FNYEAQ (reference sequence). The CDR3 has 17 amino acids. Here the CDR3 reads CASSLVGGEGPGNTIYF. DNA of the CDR3: TGTGCTAGCAGCTTAGTAGGAGGGGAAGGGCCTGGAAACACCATATATTTT.

The chain links TRBV9 to TRBJ1-4; D perhaps matches TRBD1 (5 bases). CDR1 SGDLS and CDR2 YYNGEE come from the germline V gene. The CDR3 contains 15 residues. V lost 3 bases and J 8 bases, leaving 17 bases between the germline ends. DNA of the CDR3: TGTGCCAGCAGCGCGGGACTCAGGATCAGGGAAAAACTGTTTTTT. Its protein is CASSAGLRIREKLFF.

The rearrangement uses TRBV19 and TRBJ1-5; 11 bases agree with TRBD1. The germline V gene encodes CDR1 LNHDA and CDR2 SQIVND (reference sequence). The V and J ends lost 5 bases and 3 bases, in that order; junction bases with no gene match: 6. The CDR3 has 16 amino acids. CDR3 nucleotide sequence: TGTGCCAGTAGTCCCCTGGGACAGGGGGACAATCAGCCCCAGCATTTT. Translated, it gives CASSPLGQGDNQPQHF.

This clone appeared a single time. This rearrangement joins TRBV4-1 to TRBJ2-4; 7 bases line up with TRBD1. This CDR3 has 14 amino acids. From germline, CDR1 is MGHRA and CDR2 YSYEKL. The V gene end was trimmed by 0 bases and the J gene end by 8 bases; junction bases not matched to a gene: 4. The chain's CDR3 is CASSQDEGADIQYF. CDR3 in DNA: TGCGCCAGCAGCCAAGATGAGGGGGCAGACATTCAGTACTTC.

The chain has TRBV4-1 and TRBJ1-1; D gene ambiguous. Germline values: CDR1 MGHRA, CDR2 YSYEKL. CDR3 length: 15 amino acids. V lost 4 bases, J lost 3 bases, and 15 bases lay in between. The CDR3 sequence is CASSLSGGGDTEAFF. The CDR3 nucleotides read TGCGCCAGCAGCCTATCAGGAGGCGGGGACACTGAAGCTTTCTTT.

This chain links TRBV6-5 with TRBJ1-2; 7 positions agree with TRBD1. With V trimmed by 2 bases and J by 8 bases, 11 bases remained unmatched. CDR3 length: 15 residues. Germline CDR1 MNHEY, CDR2 SVGAGI. The CDR3 sequence: CASSYLPGGGLGYTF. CDR3 sequence (DNA): TGTGCCAGCAGTTACCTCCCAGGGGGAGGATTAGGCTACACCTTC.

This chain joins TRBV4-1 and TRBJ2-7; D call uncertain. V was clipped by 11 bases and J by 3 bases, with 20 bases between them. The CDR3 sequence is 14 residues long. Germline V gene data show CDR1 as MGHRA and CDR2 as YSYEKL. The CDR3 nucleotides are TGCGCCGTCCCAGAAGACCGCCAGGACTACGAGCAGTACTTC. It codes for CAVPEDRQDYEQYF.

The chain links TRBV6-4 to TRBJ2-6; D uncertain. The CDR3 consists of 15 residues. The germline V gene has CDR1 MRHNA and CDR2 SNTAGT. The V end was cut by 0 bases, the J end by 0 bases, with 3 bases between. CDR3 protein: CASSDSNSGANVLTF. CDR3 DNA sequence: TGTGCCAGCAGTGACTCCAACTCTGGGGCCAACGTCCTGACTTTC.

The chain is built from TRBV30 and TRBJ2-5; 9 bases agree with TRBD1. The CDR3 sequence is 15 residues long. Germline assignment: CDR1 GTSNPN and CDR2 SVGIG (reference sequence). The trim removed 2 bases at V and 0 bases at J, leaving 4 bases unmatched. The DNA of the CDR3 is TGTGCCTGGAGTCAGGGGGACAGGGACCAAGAGACCCAGTACTTC. Protein: CAWSQGDRDQETQYF.

The chain carries TRBV19 and TRBJ1-1, with 12 bases fitting TRBD1. The V segment lost 4 bases and the J segment 3 bases; nucleotides outside the gene matches: 6. The CDR3 covers 16 residues. CDR1 and CDR2 from the germline V gene are LNHDA and SQIVND (reference sequence). CDR3 sequence reads: CASSTGTGGRHTEAFF. CDR3 nucleotides: TGTGCCAGTAGTACGGGGACAGGGGGCAGGCACACTGAAGCTTTCTTT. The variable domain in full, completed from reference TRBV19 and TRBJ1-1, reads DGGITQSPKYLFRKEGQNVTLSCEQNLNHDAMYWYRQDPGQGLRLIYYSQIVNDFQKGDIAEGYSVSREKKESFPLTVTSAQKNPTAFYLCASSTGTGGRHTEAFFGQGTRLTVV.